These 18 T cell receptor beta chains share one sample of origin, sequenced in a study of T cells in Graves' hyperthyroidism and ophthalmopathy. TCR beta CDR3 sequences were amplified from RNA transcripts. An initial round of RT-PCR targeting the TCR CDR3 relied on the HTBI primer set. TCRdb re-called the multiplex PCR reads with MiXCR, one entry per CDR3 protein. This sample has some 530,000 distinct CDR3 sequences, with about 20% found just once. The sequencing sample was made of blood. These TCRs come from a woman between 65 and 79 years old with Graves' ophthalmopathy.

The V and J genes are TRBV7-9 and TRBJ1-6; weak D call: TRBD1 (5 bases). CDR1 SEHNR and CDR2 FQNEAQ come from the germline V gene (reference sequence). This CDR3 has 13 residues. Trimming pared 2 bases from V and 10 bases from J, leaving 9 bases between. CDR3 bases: TGTGCCAGCAGCTTATGGAGGGACTCACCCCTCCACTTT. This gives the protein CASSLWRDSPLHF.

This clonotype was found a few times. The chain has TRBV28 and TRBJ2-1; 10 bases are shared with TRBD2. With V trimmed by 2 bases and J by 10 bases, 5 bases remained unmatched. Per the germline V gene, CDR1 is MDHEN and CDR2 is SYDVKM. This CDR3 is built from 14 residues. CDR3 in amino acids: CASSLSGRAREQFF. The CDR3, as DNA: TGTGCCAGCAGTTTAAGCGGGAGGGCCCGGGAGCAGTTCTTC.

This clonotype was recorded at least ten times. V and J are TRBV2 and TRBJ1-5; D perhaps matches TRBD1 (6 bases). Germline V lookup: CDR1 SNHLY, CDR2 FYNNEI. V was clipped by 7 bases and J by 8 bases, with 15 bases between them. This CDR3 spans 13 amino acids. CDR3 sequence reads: CASKGGVGEPQHF. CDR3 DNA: TGTGCCAGCAAGGGGGGTGTTGGGGAGCCCCAGCATTTT. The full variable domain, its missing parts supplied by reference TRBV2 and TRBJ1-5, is EPEVTQTPSHQVTQMGQEVILRCVPISNHLYFYWYRQILGQKVEFLVSFYNNEISEKSEIFDDQFSVERPDGSNFTLKIRSTKLEDSAMYFCASKGGVGEPQHFGDGTRLSIL.

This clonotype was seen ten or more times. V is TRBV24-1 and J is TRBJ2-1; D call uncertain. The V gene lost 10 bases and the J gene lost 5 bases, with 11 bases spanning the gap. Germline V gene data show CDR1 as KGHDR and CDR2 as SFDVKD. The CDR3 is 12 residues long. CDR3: CATLGGNNEQFF. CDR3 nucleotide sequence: TGTGCCACTTTGGGCGGAAACAATGAGCAGTTCTTC.

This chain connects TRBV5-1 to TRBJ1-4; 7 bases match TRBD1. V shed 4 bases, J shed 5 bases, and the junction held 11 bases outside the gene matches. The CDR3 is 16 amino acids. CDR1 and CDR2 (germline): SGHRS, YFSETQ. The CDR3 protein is CASSVSHPGQNEKLFF. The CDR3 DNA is TGCGCCAGCAGCGTCTCCCACCCGGGACAGAATGAAAAACTGTTTTTT.

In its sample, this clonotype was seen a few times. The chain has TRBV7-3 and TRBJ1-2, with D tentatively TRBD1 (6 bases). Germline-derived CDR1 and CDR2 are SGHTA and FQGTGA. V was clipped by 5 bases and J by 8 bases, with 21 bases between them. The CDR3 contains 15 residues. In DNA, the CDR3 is TGTGCCAGCAGCCAAGGGGGGCAGGTAGTAGGCGGCTACACCTTC. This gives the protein CASSQGGQVVGGYTF.

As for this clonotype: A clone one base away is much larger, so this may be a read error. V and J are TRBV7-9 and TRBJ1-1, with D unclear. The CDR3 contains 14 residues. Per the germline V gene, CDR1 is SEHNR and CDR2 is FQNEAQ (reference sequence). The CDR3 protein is CASSFDGRNTEASF. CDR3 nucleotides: TGTGCCAGCAGCTTTGACGGAAGGAACACTGAAGCTTCCTTT.

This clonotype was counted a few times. The CDR3 is CASSQDPAGGQTGELFF. The CDR3 DNA reads TGTGCCAGCAGCCAAGACCCAGCGGGAGGGCAGACCGGGGAGCTGTTTTTT. The rearrangement uses TRBV3-1 and TRBJ2-2, with 10 bases matching TRBD2. Losses at the gene ends were 0 bases for V and 5 bases for J; bases not matched to a gene: 6. CDR1 LGHDT and CDR2 YNNKEL come from the germline V gene (reference sequence). The length of the CDR3 is 17 residues.

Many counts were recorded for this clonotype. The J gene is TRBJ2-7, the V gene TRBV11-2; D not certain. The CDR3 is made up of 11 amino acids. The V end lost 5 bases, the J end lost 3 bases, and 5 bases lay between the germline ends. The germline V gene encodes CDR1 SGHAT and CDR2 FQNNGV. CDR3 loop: CASSPRYEQYF. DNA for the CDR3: TGTGCCAGCAGCCCCCGCTACGAGCAGTACTTC.

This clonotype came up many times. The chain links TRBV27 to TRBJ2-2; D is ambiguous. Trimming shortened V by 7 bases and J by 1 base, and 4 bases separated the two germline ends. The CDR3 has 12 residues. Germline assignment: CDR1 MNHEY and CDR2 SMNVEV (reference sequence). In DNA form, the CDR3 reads TGTGCCAGCATAGGGAACACCGGGGAGCTGTTTTTT. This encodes CASIGNTGELFF.

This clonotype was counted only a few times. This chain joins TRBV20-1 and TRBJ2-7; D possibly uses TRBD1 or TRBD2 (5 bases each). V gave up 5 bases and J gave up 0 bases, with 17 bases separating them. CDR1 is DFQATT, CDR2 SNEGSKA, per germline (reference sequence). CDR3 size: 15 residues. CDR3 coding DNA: TGCAGTGCTCACCGGTACCGGGACGTCTCCTACGAGCAGTACTTC. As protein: CSAHRYRDVSYEQYF.

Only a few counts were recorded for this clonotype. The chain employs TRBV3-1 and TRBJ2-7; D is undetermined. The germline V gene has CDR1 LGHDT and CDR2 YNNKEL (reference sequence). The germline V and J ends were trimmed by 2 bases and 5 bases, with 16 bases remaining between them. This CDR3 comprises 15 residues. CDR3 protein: CASSQKEQKTHEQYF. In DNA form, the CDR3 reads TGTGCCAGCAGCCAAAAGGAACAGAAGACCCACGAGCAGTACTTC.

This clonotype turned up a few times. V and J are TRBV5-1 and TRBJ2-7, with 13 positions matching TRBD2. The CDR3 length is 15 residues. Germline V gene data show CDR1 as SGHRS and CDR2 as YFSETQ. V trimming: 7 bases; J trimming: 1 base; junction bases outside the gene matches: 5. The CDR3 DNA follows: TGCGCCAGCGGTAGGGGACTAGCGGGATCCTACGAGCAGTACTTC. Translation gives CASGRGLAGSYEQYF.

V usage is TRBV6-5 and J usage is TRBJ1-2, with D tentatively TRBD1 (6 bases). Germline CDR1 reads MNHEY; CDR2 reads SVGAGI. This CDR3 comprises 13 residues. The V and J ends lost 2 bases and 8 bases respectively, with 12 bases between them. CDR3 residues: CASSYGGAFGYTF. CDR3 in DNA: TGTGCCAGCAGTTACGGGGGGGCGTTCGGCTACACCTTC.

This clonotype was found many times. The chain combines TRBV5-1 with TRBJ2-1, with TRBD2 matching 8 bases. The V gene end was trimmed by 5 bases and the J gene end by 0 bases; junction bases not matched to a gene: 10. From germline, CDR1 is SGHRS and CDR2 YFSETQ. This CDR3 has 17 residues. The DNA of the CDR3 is TGCGCCAGCAGGGTCGGACTAGCCGACCTCTCCTACAATGAGCAGTTCTTC. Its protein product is CASRVGLADLSYNEQFF.

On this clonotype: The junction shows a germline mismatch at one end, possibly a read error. CDR3 bases: TGTGTCAGCAGTGAACAAAGCCGGGAGTTCTTC. Translating gives CVSSEQSREFF. The chain has TRBV2 and TRBJ2-1; no firm D call. CDR1 is SNHLY and CDR2 is FYNNEI in the germline V gene. The CDR3 runs 11 residues.

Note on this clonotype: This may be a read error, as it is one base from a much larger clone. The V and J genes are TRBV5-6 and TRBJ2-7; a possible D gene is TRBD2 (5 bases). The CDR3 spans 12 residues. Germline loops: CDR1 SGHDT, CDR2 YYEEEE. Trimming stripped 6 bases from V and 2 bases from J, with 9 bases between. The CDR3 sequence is CASTGDAYEQYF. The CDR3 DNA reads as TGTGCCAGCACCGGGGATGCCTACGAGCAGTACTTC.

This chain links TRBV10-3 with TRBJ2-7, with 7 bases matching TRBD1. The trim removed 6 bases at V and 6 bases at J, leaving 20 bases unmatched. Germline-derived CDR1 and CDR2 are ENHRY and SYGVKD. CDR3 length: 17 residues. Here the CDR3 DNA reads TGTGCCATCAGAGGGGGACGTGGGACAGTACTTGGAGGCGAGCAGTACTTC. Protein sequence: CAIRGGRGTVLGGEQYF.